The entry below gives a single T cell receptor beta chain sequence along with its context. Its antigen is undetermined. The identical CDR3 is also encoded by other nucleotide sequences in the sample. The data originate from a study of cytomegalovirus exposure and HLA in healthy donors. Findings of the study overall: It was likely that a cluster of highly shared sequence variants was a sequencing artifact.

Losses at the gene ends were 1 base for V and 4 bases for J; bases not matched to a gene: 12. Germline V gene sequence: CDR1 LGHNA, CDR2 YSLEER. The CDR3 consists of 19 residues. The primer mix had 60 Vbeta and 13 Jbeta primers. Sequencing used immunoSEQ multiplex PCR; TCRdb keeps in-frame clones, though not all of them. The sample holds roughly 180,000 clones, 75% to 85% seen once. The TCR sequence derives from a young woman in good health and CMV-seropositive. The source material was PBMCs. This rearrangement joins TRBV4-3 to TRBJ2-7; 14 bases fit TRBD2. CDR3 amino acids: CASSQGVRLAGGHGYEQYF. The DNA of the CDR3 is TGCGCCAGCAGCCAAGGGGTGAGACTAGCGGGGGGGCATGGGTACGAGCAGTACTTC.